A single sample gave rise to the 32 T cell receptor beta chains below, sequenced in a study of cytomegalovirus exposure and HLA in healthy donors. Sequencing used immunoSEQ multiplex PCR; TCRdb keeps in-frame clones, though not all of them. The data hold about 180,000 clones, with about 89% observed a single time. The sequenced sample consisted of PBMCs. Source of these receptors: a young man in good health and CMV-seropositive.

This chain joins TRBV27 and TRBJ2-3; D gene uncertain. V lost 1 base to trimming and J lost 0 bases, with 11 bases between them. The CDR3 totals 16 residues. Germline values: CDR1 MNHEY, CDR2 SMNVEV (reference sequence). The CDR3: CASSLFSSASTDTQYF. The DNA for the CDR3 is TGTGCCAGCAGTTTATTTAGCAGTGCTAGCACAGATACGCAGTATTTT.

The chain has TRBV27 and TRBJ2-5; 10 positions agree with TRBD2. CDR1 is MNHEY and CDR2 is SMNVEV in the germline V gene (reference sequence). This CDR3 spans 16 amino acids. Trimming cost V 5 bases and J 4 bases; bases outside gene matches: 10. The CDR3 protein is CASSPYYASGGETQYF. CDR3 DNA sequence: TGTGCCAGCAGTCCTTATTATGCTAGCGGGGGAGAGACCCAGTACTTC.

The chain joins TRBV5-1 to TRBJ1-3, with D unclear. V was shortened by 4 bases and J by 1 base, with 12 bases between the two germline ends. This CDR3 has 15 amino acids. The germline V gene has CDR1 SGHRS and CDR2 YFSETQ. The CDR3 region is CASSPTGMSGNTIYF. CDR3 bases: TGCGCCAGCAGCCCGACGGGGATGTCTGGAAACACCATATATTTT.

This rearrangement joins TRBV7-2 to TRBJ1-2; 9 bases match TRBD1. J gave up 4 bases and V 5 bases, and 8 bases lay outside the gene matches. Germline V gives CDR1 SGHTA, CDR2 FQGNSA. CDR3 size: 15 residues. Here the CDR3 DNA reads TGTGCCAGCAGCGACAGACAGGGGGTGATCTATGGCTACACCTTC. It is translated as CASSDRQGVIYGYTF.

This clone was observed a single time. This chain uses TRBV5-4 with TRBJ1-2; the match to TRBD1 covers 10 bases. Trimming removed 0 bases from V and 2 bases from J; junction bases left unmatched: 4. The CDR3 spans 16 residues. The germline CDR1 and CDR2 sequences are SGHNT and YYREEE (reference sequence). The CDR3 DNA is TGTGCCAGCAGCTTGGGAGGGACAGGGGTGAACTATGGCTACACCTTC. This translates into CASSLGGTGVNYGYTF.

V and J are TRBV28 and TRBJ2-5; TRBD2 might be the D (5 bases). This CDR3 is built from 14 residues. The V gene's germline CDR1 is MDHEN and CDR2 SYDVKM. In nucleotides, the CDR3 is TGTGCTACCTTTAGAGCGGATATCAGAAGGACCCAGTACTTC. Residues: CATFRADIRRTQYF.

This clone was detected only once. This chain joins TRBV10-3 and TRBJ1-1, with 10 bases matching TRBD1. V gave up 6 bases and J gave up 3 bases; unmatched junction bases: 7. Germline V gene lookup returns CDR1 ENHRY and CDR2 SYGVKD. This CDR3 is 15 amino acids long. CDR3 sequence: CAIRTTGGEYTEAFF. CDR3 sequence (DNA): TGTGCCATCAGAACGACAGGGGGCGAATACACTGAAGCTTTCTTT.

V usage is TRBV7-2 and J usage is TRBJ2-1; 9 bases match TRBD2. Germline assignment: CDR1 SGHTA and CDR2 FQGNSA. The J segment lost 4 bases and the V segment lost 6 bases, leaving 7 bases of the junction unmatched. The CDR3 is 15 residues long. The CDR3 region has the DNA TGTGCCAGCAGTCTTAGCGGGGGAGTTTACAATGAGCAGTTCTTC. Its protein product is CASSLSGGVYNEQFF.

J is TRBJ2-7 and V is TRBV5-6; D perhaps matches TRBD2 (5 bases). Looked up from germline, CDR1 is SGHDT and CDR2 is YYEEEE. The ends were cut back, 5 bases at V and 5 bases at J, with 20 bases in the middle. The CDR3 has 15 residues. CDR3: CASSPGYNFGDEQYF. DNA of the CDR3: TGTGCCAGCAGTCCGGGATACAATTTTGGGGACGAGCAGTACTTC.

J is TRBJ2-1 and V is TRBV5-4, with 7 nucleotides matching TRBD1. CDR1 is SGHNT and CDR2 is YYREEE in the germline V gene (reference sequence). This CDR3 is 15 amino acids long. The V segment lost 0 bases and the J segment 5 bases; nucleotides outside the gene matches: 5. In DNA form, the CDR3 reads TGTGCCAGCAGCTTGGCCGGGACAGTCAACAATGAGCAGTTCTTC. Translating it yields CASSLAGTVNNEQFF.

The V gene is TRBV30, the J gene TRBJ1-6; the D gene is possibly TRBD1 (6 bases). V dropped 2 bases and J dropped 11 bases, with 25 bases sitting between them. Germline V gene sequence: CDR1 GTSNPN, CDR2 SVGIG (reference sequence). The CDR3 extends over 17 amino acids. The CDR3 is CAWSTNRGIGPSTPLHF. The CDR3 DNA follows: TGTGCCTGGAGTACAAATAGGGGGATTGGACCGAGTACACCCCTCCACTTT.

This sequence joins TRBV5-1 and TRBJ2-2; D is possibly TRBD1 (6 bases). The CDR3 covers 15 residues. V gave up 5 bases and J gave up 1 base, with 12 bases separating them. Germline CDR1 and CDR2: SGHRS and YFSETQ. The CDR3 is CASRWQGRNTGELFF. The CDR3, as DNA: TGCGCCAGCAGGTGGCAGGGGAGGAACACCGGGGAGCTGTTTTTT.

The V and J genes are TRBV30 and TRBJ2-6, with 9 bases identical to TRBD1. Unmatched junction bases numbered 5, after V lost 4 bases and J lost 1 base. CDR1 is GTSNPN and CDR2 is SVGIG in the germline V gene (reference sequence). The CDR3 totals 16 residues. This CDR3 is CAWTTGGASGANVLTF. CDR3 DNA sequence: TGTGCCTGGACTACAGGGGGCGCGTCTGGGGCCAACGTCCTGACTTTC.

V usage is TRBV5-6 and J usage is TRBJ1-2, with TRBD1 matching 9 bases. The CDR3 extends over 14 amino acids. The V gene end was trimmed by 6 bases and the J gene end by 3 bases; junction bases not matched to a gene: 6. The germline V gene encodes CDR1 SGHDT and CDR2 YYEEEE. CDR3 in DNA: TGTGCCAGCATCAAGGACAGGGGCGACTATGGCTACACCTTC. This sequence encodes CASIKDRGDYGYTF. The whole variable domain, filled in from reference TRBV5-6 and TRBJ1-2, reads DAGVTQSPTHLIKTRGQQVTLRCSPKSGHDTVSWYQQALGQGPQFIFQYYEEEERQRGNFPDRFSGHQFPNYSSELNVNALLLGDSALYLCASIKDRGDYGYTFGSGTRLTVV.

The chain joins TRBV4-1 to TRBJ2-7; 9 bases line up with TRBD1. The germline V gene has CDR1 MGHRA and CDR2 YSYEKL. The CDR3 spans 14 residues. The V segment lost 2 bases and the J segment 3 bases; nucleotides outside the gene matches: 2. The CDR3 nucleotides are TGCGCCAGCAGCCAAAAGGACAGGGGCTACGAGCAGTACTTC. It yields the protein CASSQKDRGYEQYF.

The rearrangement links TRBV6-6 to TRBJ1-1; D might be TRBD1 (5 bases). The germline V gene encodes CDR1 MNHNY and CDR2 SVGAGI (reference sequence). V lost 10 bases to trimming and J lost 4 bases, with 13 bases between them. This CDR3 has 12 amino acids. CDR3: CATYGGGTEAFF. The CDR3 coding sequence is TGTGCCACCTACGGCGGGGGCACTGAAGCTTTCTTT.

In nucleotides, the CDR3 is TGTGCCAGCAGCGGGACAGGCATGAACACTGAAGCTTTCTTT. Protein: CASSGTGMNTEAFF. The rearrangement links TRBV5-4 to TRBJ1-1, with TRBD1 matching 8 bases. From germline, CDR1 is SGHNT and CDR2 YYREEE (reference sequence). V gave up 4 bases and J gave up 0 bases; unmatched junction bases: 2. The CDR3 has 14 residues.

The gene calls are TRBV9 and TRBJ2-7; the D is unclear. V lost 5 bases and J 3 bases, leaving 12 bases between the germline ends. Germline values: CDR1 SGDLS, CDR2 YYNGEE. This CDR3 is built from 13 residues. The CDR3 spells CASSGPSDYEQYF. CDR3 nucleotide sequence: TGTGCCAGCAGTGGTCCCAGCGACTACGAGCAGTACTTC.

The chain links TRBV2 to TRBJ2-5, with 11 bases fitting TRBD2. The CDR3 is 16 residues long. Per the germline V gene, CDR1 is SNHLY and CDR2 is FYNNEI. Trimming took 1 base from V and 3 from J; bases not matched to a gene: 4. In nucleotides, the CDR3 is TGTGCCAGCAGTGAAGTAGGGACTAGCGGAAAAGAGACCCAGTACTTC. It codes for CASSEVGTSGKETQYF.

This rearrangement joins TRBV2 to TRBJ2-4; 10 nucleotides align to TRBD1. J was trimmed by 0 bases and V by 10 bases; bases with no gene match: 6. The CDR3 spans 15 residues. CDR1 SNHLY and CDR2 FYNNEI come from the germline V gene. The CDR3 nucleotides read TGTGCCACCTCCGGGACAGGGGTAGCCAAAAACATTCAGTACTTC. Its translation: CATSGTGVAKNIQYF.

This clone was found once. The chain is built from TRBV5-5 and TRBJ1-4; D might be TRBD1 (5 bases). The germline V gene has CDR1 SGHKS and CDR2 YYEKEE (reference sequence). The CDR3 is 14 amino acids. V lost 2 bases and J lost 4, with 9 bases in between. Written as DNA, the CDR3 is TGTGCCAGCAGCTTTCTCAGGGATAATGAAAAACTGTTTTTT. Translated, it gives CASSFLRDNEKLFF.

The chain uses TRBV27 and TRBJ2-5; a possible D gene is TRBD1 (6 bases). V was shortened by 6 bases and J by 1 base, with 12 bases between the two germline ends. Germline values: CDR1 MNHEY, CDR2 SMNVEV (reference sequence). The CDR3 runs to 14 residues. The CDR3 spells CASRDSWGQETQYF. The CDR3 DNA follows: TGTGCCAGCAGGGACAGCTGGGGCCAAGAGACCCAGTACTTC.

This chain connects TRBV18 to TRBJ2-2, with 10 bases that match TRBD2. Germline assignment: CDR1 KGHSH and CDR2 LQKENI. V shed 4 bases and J 2 bases; nucleotides not matched to a gene: 13. The CDR3 is 19 amino acids. CDR3 in DNA: TGTGCCAGCTCACTGGGACTAGCGCACGTCCCATATAACACCGGGGAGCTGTTTTTT. Translating gives CASSLGLAHVPYNTGELFF.

The chain is built from TRBV27 and TRBJ2-3; 8 bases fit TRBD2. From germline, CDR1 is MNHEY and CDR2 SMNVEV (reference sequence). The CDR3 is 16 residues long. V gave up 1 base and J gave up 10 bases; unmatched junction bases: 13. CDR3 nucleotides: TGTGCCAGCAGTTTATTGTTGCGGGGGGCCCTTGAATCGCAGTATTTT. Its translation: CASSLLLRGALESQYF.

V and J are TRBV7-2 and TRBJ2-5; 8 bases agree with TRBD1. Germline-derived CDR1 and CDR2 are SGHTA and FQGNSA. The length of the CDR3 is 15 residues. V lost 2 bases to trimming and J lost 5 bases; unmatched junction nucleotides: 7. The CDR3 nucleotides are TGTGCCAGCAGCTTAATTACCAGGGGGCAGGAGACCCAGTACTTC. It yields the protein CASSLITRGQETQYF. The full variable domain, rest sourced from reference TRBV7-2 and TRBJ2-5, is GAGVSQSPSNKVTEKGKDVELRCDPISGHTALYWYRQSLGQGLEFLIYFQGNSAPDKSGLPSDRFSAERTGGSVSTLTIQRTQQEDSAVYLCASSLITRGQETQYFGPGTRLLVL.

The chain combines TRBV7-9 with TRBJ1-1, with D possibly matching TRBD1 (5 bases). Germline values: CDR1 SEHNR, CDR2 FQNEAQ (reference sequence). The germline V and J ends were trimmed by 5 bases and 4 bases, with 8 bases remaining between them. The CDR3 runs to 12 residues. The CDR3 protein is CASSRGGTEAFF. Written as DNA, the CDR3 is TGTGCCAGCAGCCGGGGGGGCACTGAAGCTTTCTTT.

V and J are TRBV19 and TRBJ2-7, with a weak D call TRBD2 (6 bases). CDR1 and CDR2 (germline): LNHDA, SQIVND (reference sequence). Trimming removed 1 base from V and 2 bases from J, with 12 bases in between. The CDR3 has 15 amino acids. The CDR3 spells CASSIGPGRAYEQYF. CDR3 nucleotides: TGTGCCAGTAGTATAGGCCCCGGGAGAGCCTACGAGCAGTACTTC.

The chain employs TRBV2 and TRBJ2-5; 15 bases are a match to TRBD2. The CDR3 covers 15 residues. Germline assignment: CDR1 SNHLY and CDR2 FYNNEI. V trimming: 6 bases; J trimming: 3 bases; junction bases outside the gene matches: 2. CDR3 nucleotide sequence: TGTGCCAGCAGCCGGACTAGCGGGAGGGAAGAGACCCAGTACTTC. Its protein product is CASSRTSGREETQYF. The whole variable domain, filled in from reference TRBV2 and TRBJ2-5, reads EPEVTQTPSHQVTQMGQEVILRCVPISNHLYFYWYRQILGQKVEFLVSFYNNEISEKSEIFDDQFSVERPDGSNFTLKIRSTKLEDSAMYFCASSRTSGREETQYFGPGTRLLVL.

This chain connects TRBV7-3 to TRBJ2-1; 9 nucleotides match TRBD2. This CDR3 contains 16 residues. J lost 10 bases, V lost 5 bases, and 15 bases had no gene match. Germline V gene data show CDR1 as SGHTA and CDR2 as FQGTGA. This CDR3 reads CASSTLGRGGSWEQFF. The DNA of the CDR3 is TGTGCCAGCAGCACCCTGGGGCGGGGGGGCTCTTGGGAGCAGTTCTTC.

This clone appeared a single time. The gene calls are TRBV7-3 and TRBJ1-1; the D is unclear. This CDR3 is 13 amino acids long. Germline lookup yields CDR1 SGHTA and CDR2 FQGTGA. Trimming took off 2 bases at V and 2 bases at J, with 6 bases between the two ends. Here the CDR3 DNA reads TGTGCCAGCAGCTTATACAGAAACACTGAAGCTTTCTTT. As protein: CASSLYRNTEAFF. Using reference TRBV7-3 and TRBJ1-1 for the parts outside the CDR3, the full variable domain is GAGVSQTPSNKVTEKGKYVELRCDPISGHTALYWYRQSLGQGPEFLIYFQGTGAADDSGLPNDRFFAVRPEGSVSTLKIQRTERGDSAVYLCASSLYRNTEAFFGQGTRLTVV.

The chain couples TRBV7-2 to TRBJ2-2, with TRBD1 as a possible D gene (6 bases). The CDR3 runs 17 residues. CDR1 is SGHTA, CDR2 FQGNSA, per germline. V gave up 5 bases and J gave up 5 bases, with 21 bases separating them. The CDR3 bases are TGTGCCAGCAGCCGACGAGGGGGACGATTGTTTACCGGGGAGCTGTTTTTT. Its translation: CASSRRGGRLFTGELFF.

The V call is TRBV10-3, the J call TRBJ2-7; 8 bases fit TRBD2. The length of the CDR3 is 14 residues. Germline lookup yields CDR1 ENHRY and CDR2 SYGVKD. The V gene end was trimmed by 3 bases and the J gene end by 5 bases; junction bases not matched to a gene: 6. DNA for the CDR3: TGTGCCATCAGTGATCCGGGAGGGAGGGACGAGCAGTACTTC. Amino acids: CAISDPGGRDEQYF.